One T cell receptor beta chain is described in this entry. Its antigen is unidentified. Healthy bone marrow donors supplied every sample. The entry originates in a study of cytomegalovirus exposure and HLA in healthy donors. The study's findings and limits: Sequences of the TCR beta chain were said to predict the HLA-A and HLA-B alleles of most subjects accurately.

Primers: 60 Vbeta forward and 13 Jbeta reverse. TCRdb's table, derived via immunoSEQ multiplex PCR, lists solely in-frame clones and lacks some. Here the sample spans about 160,000 clones, 65% to 80% being singletons. The TCR sequence derives from a man aged 35-49 years in good health and CMV-seronegative. The sequenced sample consisted of PBMCs.

CDR3 DNA: TGTGCCAGCAGTGAATTTGGGACTACGAACACCGGGGAGCTGTTTTTT. Amino acid sequence: CASSEFGTTNTGELFF. The rearrangement uses TRBV6-1 and TRBJ2-2; 7 bases fit TRBD2. CDR3 size: 16 residues. The germline V gene has CDR1 MNHNS and CDR2 SASEGT. The ends lost 2 bases at V and 0 bases at J; junction bases unmatched: 3.